This TCR beta chain was recorded in a study of T-cell reconstitution after alpha-beta-depleted transplantation in children. A TCRbeta library incorporating unique molecular identifiers was prepared. From the PCR reads, TCRdb called clonotypes with MiXCR, one entry per CDR3 protein. The sample holds some 550,000 distinct CDR3 sequences, around 16% seen once. This clonotype showed up just a few times. The TCR originated in a human donor who donated a stem cell graft to a child with acute lymphoblastic leukemia. The source material was PBMCs from the stem cell graft donor, sampled from the stem cell graft.

The CDR3, as DNA: TGTGCCAGCAGTTCAAGGGCGATGCAAGAGACCCAGTACTTC. Translated: CASSSRAMQETQYF. V is TRBV27 and J is TRBJ2-5; D is unclear. Per germline, CDR1 MNHEY and CDR2 SMNVEV (reference sequence). The CDR3 has 14 amino acids. The ends were cut back, 4 bases at V and 2 bases at J, with 11 bases in the middle.